The 23 T cell receptor beta chains listed next were all sequenced from one sample in a study of T cell changes during pregnancy in multiple sclerosis. This table comes from immunoSEQ multiplex PCR, and its TCRdb copy is limited to in-frame clones, with some not included. This sample has tens of thousands of clones, with roughly 90% found just once. Sample: peripheral blood, taken in the first trimester of pregnancy. All receptors come from a female donor in good health, enrolled as a control in a pregnancy study.

With respect to this clone: Distinct nucleotide sequences in the sample also encode this CDR3. The chain is built from TRBV6-5 and TRBJ1-2; D is possibly TRBD1 (5 bases). Trimming removed 0 bases at V and 8 bases at J, with 10 bases between. CDR3 length equals 13 residues. The germline V gene encodes CDR1 MNHEY and CDR2 SVGAGI. The CDR3 DNA follows: TGTGCCAGCAGTTACTCGACGGGGGACGGCTACACCTTC. This translates into CASSYSTGDGYTF.

The chain is built from TRBV19 and TRBJ2-6; D possibly corresponds to TRBD1 (5 bases). Trimming took off 4 bases at V and 2 bases at J, with 21 bases between the two ends. CDR1 and CDR2 (germline): LNHDA, SQIVND (reference sequence). The CDR3 is 19 residues long. CDR3 residues: CASSKFRGQGFAGANVLTF. The CDR3 region has the DNA TGTGCCAGTAGTAAGTTTAGAGGTCAGGGTTTCGCTGGGGCCAACGTCCTGACTTTC.

CDR3 sequence: CAAEQGSSYNSPLHF. In DNA form, the CDR3 reads TGTGCCGCAGAACAGGGGAGCTCCTATAATTCACCCCTCCACTTT. The chain couples TRBV30 to TRBJ1-6; 7 bases line up with TRBD1. J was trimmed by 0 bases and V by 8 bases; bases with no gene match: 7. The CDR3 contains 15 residues. Germline CDR1 reads GTSNPN; CDR2 reads SVGIG (reference sequence).

J is TRBJ1-2 and V is TRBV25-1; the D is unclear. The germline gives CDR1 MGHDK, CDR2 SYGVNS. V lost 6 bases to trimming and J lost 1 base, with 12 bases between them. CDR3 length: 14 residues. DNA for the CDR3: TGTGCCAGCAGCCTACCTCAAATTAACTATGGCTACACCTTC. Its translation is CASSLPQINYGYTF.

The chain is built from TRBV19 and TRBJ2-7; TRBD1 might be the D (5 bases). V lost 4 bases and J 0 bases, leaving 10 bases between the germline ends. In germline, CDR1 is LNHDA, CDR2 SQIVND (reference sequence). This CDR3 contains 14 residues. CDR3 loop: CASSSLQGSYEQYF. The DNA of the CDR3 is TGTGCCAGTAGTAGTCTGCAGGGCTCCTACGAGCAGTACTTC.

This CDR3 is CSAMDGGQVNEKLFF. The CDR3 region has the DNA TGCAGCGCCATGGACGGAGGACAGGTTAATGAAAAACTGTTTTTT. This rearrangement joins TRBV29-1 to TRBJ1-4; 7 bases map to TRBD1. After removal of 7 bases from V and 4 bases from J, the junction contained 12 bases not matched to a gene. Germline values: CDR1 SQVTM, CDR2 ANQGSEA. There are 15 residues in the CDR3. The variable domain in full, with the rest retrieved from reference TRBV29-1 and TRBJ1-4, is SAVISQKPSRDICQRGTSLTIQCQVDSQVTMMFWYRQQPGQSLTLIATANQGSEATYESGFVIDKFPISRPNLTFSTLTVSNMSPEDSSIYLCSAMDGGQVNEKLFFGSGTQLSVL.

This chain connects TRBV7-2 to TRBJ2-2, with 8 bases fitting TRBD2. CDR3 size: 16 residues. Germline V CDR1 and CDR2: SGHTA, FQGNSA. V shed 3 bases, J shed 1 base, and the junction held 4 bases outside the gene matches. The CDR3 protein is CASSFRGLENTGELFF. The CDR3 DNA is TGTGCCAGCAGCTTCCGGGGACTAGAGAACACCGGGGAGCTGTTTTTT.

The V gene is TRBV2, the J gene TRBJ1-4; 12 nucleotides agree with TRBD1. The CDR3 length is 14 residues. V shed 6 bases, J shed 16 bases, and the junction held 12 bases outside the gene matches. Germline CDR1 reads SNHLY; CDR2 reads FYNNEI. CDR3 loop: CASRGDRGPSSTFF. Here the CDR3 DNA reads TGTGCCAGCAGGGGGGACAGGGGGCCCTCGTCAACGTTTTTT.

The genes are TRBV13 and TRBJ2-7; 12 bases are a match to TRBD2. This CDR3 comprises 14 residues. The germline V gene encodes CDR1 PRHDT and CDR2 FYEKMQ (reference sequence). V was clipped by 4 bases and J by 4 bases; unmatched bases: 2. The CDR3 is CASSSLAGGYEQYF. CDR3 DNA: TGTGCCAGCAGCTCCCTAGCGGGAGGGTACGAGCAGTACTTC.

Worth noting for this clone: The same CDR3 also results from other DNA sequences found in this sample. J is TRBJ2-1 and V is TRBV10-2; 10 nucleotides line up with TRBD2. There are 13 residues in the CDR3. Germline V gives CDR1 WSHSY, CDR2 SAAADI. V dropped 4 bases and J dropped 6; count of bases not matched to a gene: 0. CDR3 region: CASSGTSGNEQFF. The CDR3 nucleotides read TGCGCCAGCAGTGGGACTAGCGGCAATGAGCAGTTCTTC.

In its sample, this clone was seen a few times. The chain joins TRBV28 to TRBJ2-1; 7 nucleotides agree with TRBD2. Germline V gives CDR1 MDHEN, CDR2 SYDVKM. CDR3 size: 17 residues. V was clipped by 3 bases and J by 2 bases; unmatched bases: 10. The CDR3 region is CASSFNRGLTPYNEQFF. The CDR3 DNA is TGTGCCAGCAGTTTCAACCGGGGACTAACCCCCTACAATGAGCAGTTCTTC.

By frequency in the sample, this clone is medium-sized (0.01 to 0.1%). The J gene is TRBJ2-1, the V gene TRBV19, with TRBD2 identical over 7 bases. V gave up 7 bases and J gave up 5 bases; unmatched junction bases: 8. Germline assignment: CDR1 LNHDA and CDR2 SQIVND (reference sequence). This CDR3 contains 14 residues. The CDR3 loop is CASMSLAEDNEQFF. The DNA of the CDR3 is TGTGCCAGTATGTCGCTAGCGGAAGACAATGAGCAGTTCTTC. Looking up the rest from reference TRBV19 and TRBJ2-1 gives the full variable domain: DGGITQSPKYLFRKEGQNVTLSCEQNLNHDAMYWYRQDPGQGLRLIYYSQIVNDFQKGDIAEGYSVSREKKESFPLTVTSAQKNPTAFYLCASMSLAEDNEQFFGPGTRLTVL.

In its sample, this clone was seen once. The CDR3 region has the DNA TGCAGCGTTGAAGACACCCCGGACGGACCGGGGGGGCAGTACTTC. This gives the protein CSVEDTPDGPGGQYF. This rearrangement joins TRBV29-1 to TRBJ2-7; 7 bases are shared with TRBD2. This CDR3 spans 15 amino acids. Germline CDR1 SQVTM, CDR2 ANQGSEA. The trim removed 0 bases at V and 9 bases at J, leaving 14 bases unmatched.

The chain uses TRBV5-4 and TRBJ2-1; D is unresolved. This CDR3 has 13 amino acids. Between the trimmed V and J ends, which lost 5 bases and 3 bases, there was a span of 9 bases. Germline V gene sequence: CDR1 SGHNT, CDR2 YYREEE (reference sequence). CDR3 in DNA: TGTGCCAGCAGTTCGACTGGCTACAATGAGCAGTTCTTC. It specifies CASSSTGYNEQFF.

This chain links TRBV15 with TRBJ1-4; 7 bases are a match to TRBD1. This CDR3 comprises 15 residues. J lost 4 bases, V lost 1 base, and 3 bases had no gene match. The germline V gene encodes CDR1 LNHNV and CDR2 YYDKDF (reference sequence). The CDR3 here is CATSRVQGLNEKLFF. The CDR3 DNA reads TGTGCCACCAGCAGAGTACAGGGGCTTAATGAAAAACTGTTTTTT.

J is TRBJ2-3 and V is TRBV28, with TRBD2 matching 11 bases. The CDR3 spans 16 residues. V shed 5 bases and J 0 bases; nucleotides not matched to a gene: 4. Germline values: CDR1 MDHEN, CDR2 SYDVKM. CDR3 protein: CASSGLAGSSTDTQYF. The CDR3 coding sequence is TGTGCCAGCAGTGGACTAGCGGGTTCTAGCACAGATACGCAGTATTTT.

This chain connects TRBV19 to TRBJ2-1; 8 bases match TRBD1. The junction had 15 bases not matched to a gene; V was cut back by 5 bases and J by 6 bases. Germline V CDR1 and CDR2: LNHDA, SQIVND (reference sequence). The CDR3 contains 17 residues. CDR3 nucleotides: TGTGCCAGTAGTTCCTCAGGGGGCGAAGTACATGGCAATGAGCAGTTCTTC. This codes for CASSSSGGEVHGNEQFF.

The CDR3 coding sequence is TGCGCCAGCAGCTTACGGACTAGTAGAATAACCGGGGAGCTGTTTTTT. Translation: CASSLRTSRITGELFF. The J gene is TRBJ2-2, the V gene TRBV5-1; 7 positions agree with TRBD2. The CDR3 contains 16 residues. The trim removed 2 bases at V and 5 bases at J, leaving 9 bases unmatched. Germline assignment: CDR1 SGHRS and CDR2 YFSETQ.

V is TRBV2 and J is TRBJ2-5, with 9 bases fitting TRBD1. This CDR3 region has 14 residues. V shed 2 bases and J 4 bases; nucleotides not matched to a gene: 2. Germline V gene data show CDR1 as SNHLY and CDR2 as FYNNEI. The CDR3 DNA is TGTGCCAGCAGTGAATTACAGGGGGCAGAGACCCAGTACTTC. It translates to CASSELQGAETQYF.

In this sample, this clone turned up once. The chain employs TRBV9 and TRBJ2-5; D not resolved. The CDR3 sequence is 14 residues long. Germline CDR1 is SGDLS and CDR2 is YYNGEE. Trimming removed 4 bases at V and 5 bases at J, with 15 bases between. DNA for the CDR3: TGTGCCAGCAGCTTTTCCCCGCAGGCGGAGACCCAGTACTTC. It codes for CASSFSPQAETQYF. The full variable domain, in which reference TRBV9 and TRBJ2-5 provide the parts outside the CDR3, is DSGVTQTPKHLITATGQRVTLRCSPRSGDLSVYWYQQSLDQGLQFLIQYYNGEERAKGNILERFSAQQFPDLHSELNLSSLELGDSALYFCASSFSPQAETQYFGPGTRLLVL.

V is TRBV4-2 and J is TRBJ2-1, with D perhaps TRBD2 (7 bases). With 0 bases removed from V and 1 base from J, the gap between germline ends came to 13 bases. This CDR3 comprises 17 residues. Germline lookup yields CDR1 LGHNA and CDR2 YNFKEQ. The CDR3: CASSQDFEGGSYNEQFF. The CDR3 nucleotides are TGTGCCAGCAGCCAAGATTTTGAGGGGGGGTCCTACAATGAGCAGTTCTTC.

The V call is TRBV5-4, the J call TRBJ2-1; D is unresolved. The CDR3 has 16 amino acids. Trimming took 0 bases from V and 0 from J, leaving 10 bases between them. The germline V gene has CDR1 SGHNT and CDR2 YYREEE (reference sequence). The CDR3 loop reads CASSLDYPSSYNEQFF. For the CDR3, the DNA is TGTGCCAGCAGCTTGGACTACCCGAGCTCCTACAATGAGCAGTTCTTC.

V is TRBV5-6 and J is TRBJ2-3; no clear D. The V and J ends lost 2 bases and 6 bases respectively, with 4 bases between them. CDR3 size: 11 residues. The germline V gene encodes CDR1 SGHDT and CDR2 YYEEEE. In DNA form, the CDR3 reads TGTGCCAGCAGCTTCGAGGATACGCAGTATTTT. This translates into CASSFEDTQYF.